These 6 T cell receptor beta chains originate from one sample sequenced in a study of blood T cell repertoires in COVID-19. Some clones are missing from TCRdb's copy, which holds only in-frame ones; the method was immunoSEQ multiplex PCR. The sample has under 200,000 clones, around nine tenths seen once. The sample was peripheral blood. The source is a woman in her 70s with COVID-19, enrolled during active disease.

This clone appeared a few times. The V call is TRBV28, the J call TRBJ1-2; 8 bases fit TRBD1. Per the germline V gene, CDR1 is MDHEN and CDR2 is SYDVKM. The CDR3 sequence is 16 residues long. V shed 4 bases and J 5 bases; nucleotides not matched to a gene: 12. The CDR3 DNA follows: TGTGCCAGCAGTTCGGCCGGGACAGGAAATTTTTATGGCTACACCTTC. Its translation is CASSSAGTGNFYGYTF.

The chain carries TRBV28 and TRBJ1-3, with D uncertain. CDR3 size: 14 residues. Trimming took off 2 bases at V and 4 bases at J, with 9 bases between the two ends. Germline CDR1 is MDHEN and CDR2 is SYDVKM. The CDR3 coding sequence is TGTGCCAGCAGTTTAGGTATACTAGGAAACACCATATATTTT. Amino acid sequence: CASSLGILGNTIYF.

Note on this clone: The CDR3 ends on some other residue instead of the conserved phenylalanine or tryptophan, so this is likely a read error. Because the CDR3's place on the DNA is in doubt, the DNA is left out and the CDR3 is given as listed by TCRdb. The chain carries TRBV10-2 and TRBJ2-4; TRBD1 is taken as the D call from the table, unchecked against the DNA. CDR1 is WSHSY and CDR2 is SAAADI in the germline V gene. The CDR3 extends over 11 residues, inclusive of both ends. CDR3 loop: CASSLDSSPFG.

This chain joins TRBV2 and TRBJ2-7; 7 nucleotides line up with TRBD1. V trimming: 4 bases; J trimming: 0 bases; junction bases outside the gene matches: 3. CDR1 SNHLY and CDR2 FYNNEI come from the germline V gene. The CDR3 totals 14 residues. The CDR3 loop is CASSGQGSSYEQYF. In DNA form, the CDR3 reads TGTGCCAGCAGTGGACAGGGCAGCTCCTACGAGCAGTACTTC.

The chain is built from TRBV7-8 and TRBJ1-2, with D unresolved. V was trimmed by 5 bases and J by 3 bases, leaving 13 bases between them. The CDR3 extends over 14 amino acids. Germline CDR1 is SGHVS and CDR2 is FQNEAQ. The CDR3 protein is CASSRRLNYYGYTF. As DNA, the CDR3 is TGTGCCAGCAGCCGACGACTGAATTACTATGGCTACACCTTC.

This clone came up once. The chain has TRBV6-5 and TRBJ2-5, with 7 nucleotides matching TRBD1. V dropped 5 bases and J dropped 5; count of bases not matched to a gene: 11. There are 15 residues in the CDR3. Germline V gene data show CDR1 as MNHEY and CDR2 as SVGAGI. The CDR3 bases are TGTGCCAGCAGTCAGGACAGGATTTATGGGGAGACCCAGTACTTC. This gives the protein CASSQDRIYGETQYF.